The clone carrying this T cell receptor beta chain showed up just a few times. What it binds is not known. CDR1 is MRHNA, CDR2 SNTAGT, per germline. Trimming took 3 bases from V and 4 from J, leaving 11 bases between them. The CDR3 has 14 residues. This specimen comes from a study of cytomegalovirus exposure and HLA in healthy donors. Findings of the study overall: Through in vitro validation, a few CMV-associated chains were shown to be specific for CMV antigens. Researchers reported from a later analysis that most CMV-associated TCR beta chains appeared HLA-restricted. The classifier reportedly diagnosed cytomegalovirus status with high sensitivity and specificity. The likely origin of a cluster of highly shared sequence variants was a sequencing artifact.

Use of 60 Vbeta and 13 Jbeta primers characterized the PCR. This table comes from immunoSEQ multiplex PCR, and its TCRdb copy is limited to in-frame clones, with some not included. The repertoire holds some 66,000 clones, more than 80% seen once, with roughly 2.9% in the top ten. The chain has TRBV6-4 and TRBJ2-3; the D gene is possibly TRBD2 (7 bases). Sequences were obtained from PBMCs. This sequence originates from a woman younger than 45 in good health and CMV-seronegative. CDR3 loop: CASSEGGAADTQYF. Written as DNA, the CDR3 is TGTGCCAGCAGTGAGGGGGGGGCGGCAGATACGCAGTATTTT.